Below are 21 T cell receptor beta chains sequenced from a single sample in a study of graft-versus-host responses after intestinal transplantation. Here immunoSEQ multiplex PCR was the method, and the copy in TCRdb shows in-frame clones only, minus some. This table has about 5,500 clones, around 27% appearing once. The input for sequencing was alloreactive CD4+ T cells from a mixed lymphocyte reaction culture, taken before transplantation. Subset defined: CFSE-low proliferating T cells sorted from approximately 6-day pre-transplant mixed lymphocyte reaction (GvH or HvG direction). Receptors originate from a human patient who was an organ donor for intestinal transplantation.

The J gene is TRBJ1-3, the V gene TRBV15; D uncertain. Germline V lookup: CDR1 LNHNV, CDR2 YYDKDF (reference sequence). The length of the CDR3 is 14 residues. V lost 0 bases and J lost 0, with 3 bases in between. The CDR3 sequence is CATSRDNSGNTIYF. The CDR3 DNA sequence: TGTGCCACCAGCAGAGACAACTCTGGAAACACCATATATTTT.

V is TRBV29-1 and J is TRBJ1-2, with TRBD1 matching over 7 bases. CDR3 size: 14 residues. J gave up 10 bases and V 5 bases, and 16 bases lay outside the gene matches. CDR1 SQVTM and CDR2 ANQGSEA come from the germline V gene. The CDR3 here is CSVNILQGRGYYTF. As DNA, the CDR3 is TGCAGCGTTAACATACTACAGGGGCGCGGCTACTACACCTTC.

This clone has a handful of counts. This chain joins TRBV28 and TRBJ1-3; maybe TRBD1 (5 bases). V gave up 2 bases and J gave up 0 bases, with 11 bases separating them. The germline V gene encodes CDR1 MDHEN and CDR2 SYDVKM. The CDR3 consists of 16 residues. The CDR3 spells CASSLGGFYSGNTIYF. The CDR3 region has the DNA TGTGCCAGCAGTTTAGGGGGGTTTTACTCTGGAAACACCATATATTTT.

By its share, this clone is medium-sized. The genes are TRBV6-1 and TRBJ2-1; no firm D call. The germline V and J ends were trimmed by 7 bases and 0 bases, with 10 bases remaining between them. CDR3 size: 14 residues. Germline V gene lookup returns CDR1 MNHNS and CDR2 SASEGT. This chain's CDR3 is CASKEFLSYNEQFF. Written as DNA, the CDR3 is TGTGCCAGCAAAGAGTTTCTCTCCTACAATGAGCAGTTCTTC.

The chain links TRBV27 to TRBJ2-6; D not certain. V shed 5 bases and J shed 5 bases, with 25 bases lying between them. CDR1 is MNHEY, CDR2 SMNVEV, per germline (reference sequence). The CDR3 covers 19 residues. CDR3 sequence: CASSPQHPGYKSRANVLTF. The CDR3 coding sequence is TGTGCCAGCAGTCCACAACATCCTGGCTACAAAAGTCGGGCCAACGTCCTGACTTTC.

The CDR3 DNA follows: TGTGCCAGCAGTTCGATGGACAGGGAGACAGATACGCAGTATTTT. It encodes CASSSMDRETDTQYF. The chain joins TRBV28 to TRBJ2-3, with 8 bases lining up with TRBD1. Germline V gene sequence: CDR1 MDHEN, CDR2 SYDVKM. The V and J ends lost 4 bases and 3 bases, in that order; junction bases with no gene match: 6. The CDR3 has 15 residues.

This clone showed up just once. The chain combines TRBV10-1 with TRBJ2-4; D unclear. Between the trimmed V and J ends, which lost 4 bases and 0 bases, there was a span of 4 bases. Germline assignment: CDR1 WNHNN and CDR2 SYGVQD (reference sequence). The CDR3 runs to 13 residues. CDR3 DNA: TGCGCCAGCAGTGGGACAGCCAAAAACATTCAGTACTTC. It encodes CASSGTAKNIQYF.

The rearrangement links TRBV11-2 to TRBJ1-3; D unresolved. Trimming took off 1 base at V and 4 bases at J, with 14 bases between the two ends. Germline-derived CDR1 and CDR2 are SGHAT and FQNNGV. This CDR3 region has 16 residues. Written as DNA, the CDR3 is TGTGCCAGCAGCTTAGGGGTGAACCTGGGGGGAAACACCATATATTTT. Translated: CASSLGVNLGGNTIYF.

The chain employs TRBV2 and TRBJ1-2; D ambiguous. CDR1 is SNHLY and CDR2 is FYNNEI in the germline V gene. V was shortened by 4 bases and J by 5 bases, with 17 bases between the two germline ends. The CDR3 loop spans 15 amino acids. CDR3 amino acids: CASSAEVRPHYGYTF. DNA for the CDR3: TGTGCCAGCAGTGCAGAGGTCAGGCCCCATTATGGCTACACCTTC.

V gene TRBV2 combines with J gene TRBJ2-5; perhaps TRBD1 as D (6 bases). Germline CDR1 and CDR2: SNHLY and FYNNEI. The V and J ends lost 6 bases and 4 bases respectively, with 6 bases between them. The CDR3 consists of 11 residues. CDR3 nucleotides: TGTGCCAGCAGACAGGGAGAGACCCAGTACTTC. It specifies CASRQGETQYF.

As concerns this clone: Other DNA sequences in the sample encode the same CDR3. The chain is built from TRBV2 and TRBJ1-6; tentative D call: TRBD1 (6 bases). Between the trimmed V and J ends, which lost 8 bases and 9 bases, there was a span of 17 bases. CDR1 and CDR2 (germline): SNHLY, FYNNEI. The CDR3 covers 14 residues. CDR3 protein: CASVGHKGGSPLHF. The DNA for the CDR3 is TGTGCCAGCGTCGGACACAAGGGGGGTTCACCCCTCCACTTT.

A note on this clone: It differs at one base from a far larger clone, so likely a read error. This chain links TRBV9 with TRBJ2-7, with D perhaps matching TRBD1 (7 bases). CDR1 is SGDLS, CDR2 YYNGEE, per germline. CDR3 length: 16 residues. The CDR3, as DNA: TGTGCCAGCAGCCTAGAGGAGGGGGCGTTAACCTACAAGCAGTACTTC. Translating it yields CASSLEEGALTYKQYF.

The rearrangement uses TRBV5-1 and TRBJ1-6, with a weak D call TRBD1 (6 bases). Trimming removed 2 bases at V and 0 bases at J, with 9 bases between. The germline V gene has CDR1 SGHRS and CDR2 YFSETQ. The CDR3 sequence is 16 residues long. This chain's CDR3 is CASSLATGSYNSPLHF. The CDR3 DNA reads TGCGCCAGCAGCTTAGCGACAGGCTCCTATAATTCACCCCTCCACTTT.

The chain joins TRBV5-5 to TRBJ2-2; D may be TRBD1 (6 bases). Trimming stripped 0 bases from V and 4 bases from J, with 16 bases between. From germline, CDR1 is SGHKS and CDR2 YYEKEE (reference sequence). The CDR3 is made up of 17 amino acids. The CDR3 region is CASSLVWTVIPTGELFF. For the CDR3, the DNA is TGTGCCAGCAGCTTGGTTTGGACAGTCATCCCCACCGGGGAGCTGTTTTTT.

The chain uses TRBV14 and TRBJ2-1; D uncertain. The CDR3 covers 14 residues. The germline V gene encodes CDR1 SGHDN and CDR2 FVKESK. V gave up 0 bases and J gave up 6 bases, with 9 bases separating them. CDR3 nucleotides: TGTGCCAGCAGCCAAGATCGGCTAAGCAATGAGCAGTTCTTC. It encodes CASSQDRLSNEQFF. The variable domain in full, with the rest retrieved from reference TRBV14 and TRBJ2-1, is EAGVTQFPSHSVIEKGQTVTLRCDPISGHDNLYWYRRVMGKEIKFLLHFVKESKQDESGMPNNRFLAERTGGTYSTLKVQPAELEDSGVYFCASSQDRLSNEQFFGPGTRLTVL.

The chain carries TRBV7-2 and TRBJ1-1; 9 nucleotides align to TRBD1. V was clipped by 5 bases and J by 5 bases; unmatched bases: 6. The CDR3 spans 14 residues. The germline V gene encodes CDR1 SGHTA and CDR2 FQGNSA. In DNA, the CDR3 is TGTGCCAGCAGCCAACAGGGGGCGCGGACTGAAGCTTTCTTT. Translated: CASSQQGARTEAFF.

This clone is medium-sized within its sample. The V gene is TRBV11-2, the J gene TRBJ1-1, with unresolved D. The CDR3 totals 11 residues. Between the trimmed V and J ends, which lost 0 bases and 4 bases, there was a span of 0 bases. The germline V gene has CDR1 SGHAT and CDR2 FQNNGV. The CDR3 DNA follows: TGTGCCAGCAGCTTAGACACTGAAGCTTTCTTT. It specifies CASSLDTEAFF.

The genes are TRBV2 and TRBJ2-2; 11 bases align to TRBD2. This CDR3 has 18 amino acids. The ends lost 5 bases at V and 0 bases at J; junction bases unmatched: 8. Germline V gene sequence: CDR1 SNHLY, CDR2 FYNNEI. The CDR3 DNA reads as TGTGCCAGCAGTACCCCTTTGGGACTAGCGGCGAACACCGGGGAGCTGTTTTTT. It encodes CASSTPLGLAANTGELFF.

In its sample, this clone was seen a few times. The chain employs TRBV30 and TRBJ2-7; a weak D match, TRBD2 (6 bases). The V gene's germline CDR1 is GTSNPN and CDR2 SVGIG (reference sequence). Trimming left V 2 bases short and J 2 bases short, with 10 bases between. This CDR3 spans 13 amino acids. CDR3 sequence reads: CAWSRGWTYEQYF. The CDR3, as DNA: TGTGCCTGGAGTCGGGGGTGGACCTACGAGCAGTACTTC.

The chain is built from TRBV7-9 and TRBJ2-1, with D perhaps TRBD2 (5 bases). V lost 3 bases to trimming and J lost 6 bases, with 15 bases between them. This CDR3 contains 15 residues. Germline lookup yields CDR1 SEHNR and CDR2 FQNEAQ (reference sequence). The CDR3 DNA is TGTGCCAGCAGCTTTCTAGCCGGGGTAGGCAATGAGCAGTTCTTC. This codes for CASSFLAGVGNEQFF.

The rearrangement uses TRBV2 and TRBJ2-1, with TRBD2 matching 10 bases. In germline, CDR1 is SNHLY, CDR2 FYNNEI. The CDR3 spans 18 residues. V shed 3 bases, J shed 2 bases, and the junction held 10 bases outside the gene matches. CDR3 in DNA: TGTGCCAGCAGTGACGTAGCGGGAGGCTTAGGGGCCTACAATGAGCAGTTCTTC. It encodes CASSDVAGGLGAYNEQFF. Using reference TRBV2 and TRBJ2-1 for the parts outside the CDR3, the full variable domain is EPEVTQTPSHQVTQMGQEVILRCVPISNHLYFYWYRQILGQKVEFLVSFYNNEISEKSEIFDDQFSVERPDGSNFTLKIRSTKLEDSAMYFCASSDVAGGLGAYNEQFFGPGTRLTVL.